The next 9 T cell receptor beta chains were all read from a single sample in a study of cytomegalovirus exposure and HLA in healthy donors. Primers for the PCR totalled 60 Vbeta and 13 Jbeta. Produced via immunoSEQ multiplex PCR; TCRdb's table is partial and in-frame only. Of about 150,000 clones in the sample, around 72% are singletons; the top ten hold about 1.3%. Sequencing was performed on PBMCs. All receptors derive from a man between 18 and 35 years old in good health and CMV-seronegative.

V and J are TRBV27 and TRBJ2-1; TRBD2 agrees at 9 bases. Germline V gene sequence: CDR1 MNHEY, CDR2 SMNVEV (reference sequence). The V and J ends lost 5 bases and 4 bases, in that order; junction bases with no gene match: 3. CDR3 length equals 14 residues. CDR3 sequence: CASSASGTYNEQFF. The CDR3 bases are TGTGCCAGCAGTGCTAGCGGGACTTACAATGAGCAGTTCTTC.

This chain joins TRBV28 and TRBJ1-2; maybe TRBD1 (5 bases). Germline V lookup: CDR1 MDHEN, CDR2 SYDVKM. The V and J ends lost 5 bases and 4 bases respectively, with 14 bases between them. The CDR3 sequence is 14 residues long. The CDR3 DNA follows: TGTGCCAGCAGTCCTGGGGCAGGCGCCTATGGCTACACCTTC. This encodes CASSPGAGAYGYTF.

Only a few counts were recorded for this clone. This chain joins TRBV4-1 and TRBJ1-1; D not resolved. Trimming cost V 1 base and J 2 bases, with 8 bases left between them. This CDR3 has 14 residues. The germline gives CDR1 MGHRA, CDR2 YSYEKL. The CDR3 DNA follows: TGCGCCAGCAGCCAAGTTTCGGGAAACACTGAAGCTTTCTTT. Protein: CASSQVSGNTEAFF.

This chain joins TRBV27 and TRBJ2-1; D may be TRBD2 (5 bases). V was clipped by 5 bases and J by 7 bases, with 24 bases between them. The CDR3 runs 17 residues. CDR1 and CDR2 (germline): MNHEY, SMNVEV (reference sequence). The CDR3 DNA reads TGTGCCAGCAGTCCCTCTTTATCCTCAGTCGGGAAAAATGAGCAGTTCTTC. Amino acids: CASSPSLSSVGKNEQFF.

The V and J genes are TRBV11-2 and TRBJ2-7; 13 nucleotides align to TRBD2. With 5 bases clipped from V and 9 bases from J, the junction kept 7 bases outside the gene matches. This CDR3 spans 14 amino acids. Germline CDR1 is SGHAT and CDR2 is FQNNGV. CDR3 nucleotide sequence: TGTGCCAGCAGCCCGGGGACTAGCGGGAACGGGCAGTACTTC. Residues: CASSPGTSGNGQYF.

This chain links TRBV14 with TRBJ2-3; no firm D call. Trimming pared 4 bases from V and 4 bases from J, leaving 12 bases between. The length of the CDR3 is 14 residues. Germline V gives CDR1 SGHDN, CDR2 FVKESK. CDR3 nucleotide sequence: TGTGCCAGCAGCCTGGGCCTTGGCGCAGATACGCAGTATTTT. This gives the protein CASSLGLGADTQYF.

This clone was detected only a few times. The chain couples TRBV5-6 to TRBJ1-1; 10 nucleotides match TRBD1. The CDR3 length is 14 residues. The ends lost 4 bases at V and 5 bases at J; junction bases unmatched: 5. Germline V gives CDR1 SGHDT, CDR2 YYEEEE. CDR3 nucleotides: TGTGCCAGCAGCCCCGGACAGGGGGGAACTGAAGCTTTCTTT. This codes for CASSPGQGGTEAFF.

A word on this clone: The junction departs from the called germline gene at one end, perhaps through a read error. The chain joins TRBV7-9 to TRBJ1-1; D might be TRBD1 (5 bases). CDR1 and CDR2 from the germline V gene are SEHNR and FQNEAQ (reference sequence). The CDR3 is made up of 14 amino acids. The CDR3 DNA is TGTGCCAGCAGCCTCTCGGCAGGGAACCCTGAAGCTTTCTTT. It is translated as CASSLSAGNPEAFF.

The J gene is TRBJ2-7, the V gene TRBV27; 12 nucleotides match TRBD2. From germline, CDR1 is MNHEY and CDR2 SMNVEV (reference sequence). J gave up 3 bases and V 6 bases, and 3 bases lay outside the gene matches. The CDR3 sequence is 14 residues long. This chain's CDR3 is CASSSTSGSYEQYF. Here the CDR3 DNA reads TGTGCCAGCAGCTCGACTAGCGGGAGCTACGAGCAGTACTTC.